What follows is one TCR beta chain and its context. In the study's own analysis: Reference gene primer amplification gave nucleated cell count estimates. The protocol was immunoSEQ multiplex PCR, while the TCRdb copy is restricted to in-frame clones and leaves out a portion. V and J calls and clone size come straight from that table; D and trimming were deduced from the DNA. The top ten clones hold approximately 1.1% of a sample with about 190,000 clones, approximately 90% of them seen once. The sample originates from a study of blood T cell repertoires in COVID-19. Study as a whole: The analysed material was cDNA or gDNA that came from T cells, B-cell-depleted T cells, or PBMCs.

The J segment lost 6 bases and the V segment lost 4 bases, leaving 7 bases of the junction unmatched. CDR1 is SGHRS and CDR2 is YFSETQ in the germline V gene. The CDR3 is 15 amino acids. The chain carries TRBV5-1 and TRBJ2-7; 13 bases fit TRBD2. The TCR comes from a man aged 25-45 years with acute or convalescent COVID-19. Sequencing was done on a sample of peripheral blood. As DNA, the CDR3 is TGCGCCAGCAGCCCTCCGCGGACTAGCGGGAGCGAGCAGTACTTC. It is translated as CASSPPRTSGSEQYF.